This T cell receptor beta chain was profiled in a study of CD8 T cells in ankylosing spondylitis. Only a few counts were recorded for this clonotype. Its target is unknown. This CDR3 region has 12 residues. V was clipped by 6 bases and J by 10 bases; unmatched bases: 9. Germline-derived CDR1 and CDR2 are SQVTM and ANQGSEA. General study results and limits: About 8 highly homologous variants formed a TCR beta motif that appeared characteristic of ankylosing spondylitis blood. Reactive arthritis synovial fluid and blood were previously reported to contain some motif variants.

TCRdb reprocessed the 5' RACE reads with MiXCR, giving one entry per CDR3 protein. Of a few hundred thousand distinct CDR3 sequences in the sample, more than 15% were seen once. The chain joins TRBV29-1 to TRBJ2-1; 7 bases map to TRBD2. What was sequenced was blood, either unsorted or a sorted T cell fraction (not recorded which). The receptor was isolated from a male donor with ankylosing spondylitis or in good health (not recorded which). The CDR3: CSVGPGGEEQFF. CDR3 DNA: TGCAGCGTAGGACCTGGGGGGGAAGAGCAGTTCTTC.